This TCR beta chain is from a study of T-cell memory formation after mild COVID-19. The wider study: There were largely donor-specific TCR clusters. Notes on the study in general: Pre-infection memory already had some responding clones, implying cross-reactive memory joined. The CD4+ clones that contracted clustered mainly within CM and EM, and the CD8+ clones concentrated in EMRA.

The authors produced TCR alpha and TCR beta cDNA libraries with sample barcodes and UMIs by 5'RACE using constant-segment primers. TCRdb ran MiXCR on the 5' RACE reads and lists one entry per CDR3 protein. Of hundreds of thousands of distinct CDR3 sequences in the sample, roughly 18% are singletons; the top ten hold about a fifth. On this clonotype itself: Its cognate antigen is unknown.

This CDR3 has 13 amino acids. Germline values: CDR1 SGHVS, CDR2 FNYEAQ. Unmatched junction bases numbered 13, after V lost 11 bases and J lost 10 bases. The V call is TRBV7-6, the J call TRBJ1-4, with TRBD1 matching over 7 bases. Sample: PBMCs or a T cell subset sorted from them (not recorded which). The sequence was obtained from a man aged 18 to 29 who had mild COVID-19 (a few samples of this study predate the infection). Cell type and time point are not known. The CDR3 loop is CAPRGTDLGKLFF. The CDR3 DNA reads TGTGCCCCACGAGGGACAGACTTAGGAAAACTGTTTTTT. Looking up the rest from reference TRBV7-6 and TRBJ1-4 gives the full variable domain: GAGVSQSPRYKVTKRGQDVALRCDPISGHVSLYWYRQALGQGPEFLTYFNYEAQQDKSGLPNDRFSAERPEGSISTLTIQRTEQRDSAMYRCAPRGTDLGKLFFGSGTQLSVL.